The 24 T cell receptor beta chains presented below share a single source sample, sequenced in a study of somatic mutations in cytotoxic T cells in rheumatoid arthritis. The protocol was immunoSEQ multiplex PCR, while the TCRdb copy is restricted to in-frame clones and leaves out a portion. This sample carries approximately 33,000 clones, around 80% of them seen once, and the ten largest clones take 3.2%. Sequenced: CD8+ T cells sorted from blood. These receptors all stem from a man in his forties in good health.

The rearrangement joins TRBV11-2 to TRBJ2-5; 7 bases fit TRBD1. Trimming took 1 base from V and 2 from J; bases not matched to a gene: 4. The CDR3 is 15 amino acids. The V gene's germline CDR1 is SGHAT and CDR2 FQNNGV. In DNA form, the CDR3 reads TGTGCCAGCAGCTTAGCCGACAGGGTACAAGAGACCCAGTACTTC. The encoded protein is CASSLADRVQETQYF.

The chain couples TRBV25-1 to TRBJ2-1, with D unclear. This CDR3 contains 16 residues. Germline CDR1 is MGHDK and CDR2 is SYGVNS. V was cut by 1 base and J by 0 bases, with 10 bases left in between. CDR3 protein: CASSEFGVGSYNEQFF. The CDR3 bases are TGTGCCAGCAGTGAATTCGGTGTTGGCTCCTACAATGAGCAGTTCTTC.

This chain uses TRBV28 with TRBJ2-1; the match to TRBD2 covers 8 bases. The CDR3 contains 16 residues. CDR1 is MDHEN, CDR2 SYDVKM, per germline. The V and J ends lost 5 bases and 0 bases, in that order; junction bases with no gene match: 6. The CDR3, as DNA: TGTGCCAGCAGTCTTGTAGCGGGGAGCTCCTACAATGAGCAGTTCTTC. Translation gives CASSLVAGSSYNEQFF.

Only one count was recorded for this clone. In DNA, the CDR3 is TGTGCCAGCAGCCCCCGGGACACCTCCTACGAGCAGTACTTC. Encoded protein: CASSPRDTSYEQYF. The chain employs TRBV7-9 and TRBJ2-7; perhaps TRBD1 as D (6 bases). V was clipped by 5 bases and J by 0 bases, with 11 bases between them. Germline values: CDR1 SEHNR, CDR2 FQNEAQ (reference sequence). The CDR3 covers 14 residues.

The chain links TRBV30 to TRBJ2-7; 8 bases fit TRBD1. This CDR3 is built from 13 residues. Looked up from germline, CDR1 is GTSNPN and CDR2 is SVGIG (reference sequence). Trimming took 5 bases from V and 3 from J; bases not matched to a gene: 6. CDR3 in DNA: TGTGCCTGGGACAGGGGAAAGTTCTACGAGCAGTACTTC. It specifies CAWDRGKFYEQYF.

This clone was seen a few times. The gene calls are TRBV19 and TRBJ1-1, with TRBD1 as a possible D gene (6 bases). V was cut by 8 bases and J by 6 bases, with 19 bases left in between. CDR1 and CDR2 from the germline V gene are LNHDA and SQIVND (reference sequence). This CDR3 region has 14 residues. CDR3 loop: CASGWDNRGAEAFF. The CDR3, as DNA: TGTGCCAGTGGATGGGACAACCGGGGCGCTGAAGCTTTCTTT.

The J gene is TRBJ1-5, the V gene TRBV27; D not certain. CDR3 size: 14 residues. Trimming cost V 3 bases and J 4 bases, with 10 bases left between them. Germline V gives CDR1 MNHEY, CDR2 SMNVEV (reference sequence). The CDR3 loop is CASSFRPRNQPQHF. CDR3 nucleotide sequence: TGTGCCAGCAGTTTCCGCCCCCGTAATCAGCCCCAGCATTTT.

DNA of the CDR3: TGTGCCAGCAGCCAGCACCAGGGGCCCAGTCAGCCCCAGCATTTT. It is translated as CASSQHQGPSQPQHF. The chain recombines TRBV7-8 with TRBJ1-5, with a possible D match to TRBD1 (6 bases). V was shortened by 5 bases and J by 6 bases, with 17 bases between the two germline ends. In germline, CDR1 is SGHVS, CDR2 FQNEAQ. This CDR3 spans 15 amino acids. Full variable domain (remainder filled in from reference TRBV7-8 and TRBJ1-5): GAGVSQSPRYKVAKRGQDVALRCDPISGHVSLFWYQQALGQGPEFLTYFQNEAQLDKSGLPSDRFFAERPEGSVSTLKIQRTQQEDSAVYLCASSQHQGPSQPQHFGDGTRLSIL.

This clone appeared once. This same CDR3 is encoded by further DNA sequences in the sample. This sequence joins TRBV9 and TRBJ1-3, with a weak D call TRBD1 (5 bases). CDR1 is SGDLS, CDR2 YYNGEE, per germline. The CDR3 consists of 12 residues. The V gene lost 3 bases and the J gene lost 4 bases, with 5 bases spanning the gap. The CDR3 sequence: CASSGGGNTIYF. CDR3 DNA sequence: TGTGCCAGCAGCGGGGGCGGAAACACCATATATTTT.

The rearrangement uses TRBV4-1 and TRBJ2-3, with TRBD1 as a possible D gene (6 bases). This CDR3 spans 14 amino acids. The V and J ends lost 4 bases and 4 bases respectively, with 12 bases between them. Germline V gene sequence: CDR1 MGHRA, CDR2 YSYEKL. The CDR3 here is CASSRSRGPDTQYF. The CDR3 nucleotides are TGCGCCAGCAGCCGTAGCAGGGGTCCAGATACGCAGTATTTT.

The J gene is TRBJ2-7, the V gene TRBV28; D remains unclear. Trimming took 7 bases from V and 3 from J, leaving 16 bases between them. Germline lookup yields CDR1 MDHEN and CDR2 SYDVKM. CDR3 size: 14 residues. CDR3 residues: CASTKIWAYYEQYF. CDR3 nucleotide sequence: TGTGCCAGCACCAAAATATGGGCCTACTACGAGCAGTACTTC.

The chain carries TRBV27 and TRBJ2-7; D is perhaps TRBD1 (6 bases). V was cut by 0 bases and J by 2 bases, with 14 bases left in between. Looked up from germline, CDR1 is MNHEY and CDR2 is SMNVEV (reference sequence). This CDR3 region has 16 residues. The CDR3 sequence is CASSLSVDSATYEQYF. The CDR3 DNA reads TGTGCCAGCAGTTTATCGGTGGACAGTGCTACCTACGAGCAGTACTTC.

The J gene is TRBJ1-2, the V gene TRBV28, with D possibly being TRBD1 (6 bases). Trimming cost V 3 bases and J 2 bases, with 19 bases left between them. Germline CDR1 MDHEN, CDR2 SYDVKM. The CDR3 runs 17 residues. The CDR3, as DNA: TGTGCCAGCAGTTTTTTCGTGGGGGGCTATCAAAACTATGGCTACACCTTC. The encoded protein is CASSFFVGGYQNYGYTF.

The J gene is TRBJ2-7, the V gene TRBV4-2; D remains ambiguous. Trimming shortened V by 5 bases and J by 5 bases, and 13 bases separated the two germline ends. The CDR3 consists of 13 residues. Looked up from germline, CDR1 is LGHNA and CDR2 is YNFKEQ. In DNA, the CDR3 is TGTGCCAGCAGCGAGACGACCACTAACGAGCAGTACTTC. Translated: CASSETTTNEQYF.

This sequence joins TRBV27 and TRBJ2-7; tentative D call: TRBD1 (5 bases). The CDR3 has 15 residues. Germline-derived CDR1 and CDR2 are MNHEY and SMNVEV (reference sequence). V was clipped by 0 bases and J by 6 bases, with 15 bases between them. The CDR3 bases are TGTGCCAGCAGTTTATCGAAGGCACAGGCATCCGAGCAGTACTTC. Amino acid sequence: CASSLSKAQASEQYF.

The rearrangement joins TRBV28 to TRBJ2-7, with 10 bases aligning to TRBD1. Looked up from germline, CDR1 is MDHEN and CDR2 is SYDVKM. The CDR3 consists of 14 residues. V gave up 5 bases and J gave up 6 bases; unmatched junction bases: 7. CDR3: CASSPRQGAREQYF. The CDR3 bases are TGTGCCAGCAGTCCCCGACAGGGGGCACGCGAGCAGTACTTC.

V is TRBV13 and J is TRBJ2-3; TRBD2 aligns across 14 bases. With 5 bases clipped from V and 3 bases from J, the junction kept 4 bases outside the gene matches. This CDR3 comprises 16 residues. Germline V gives CDR1 PRHDT, CDR2 FYEKMQ (reference sequence). The CDR3 protein is CASSLGLAGVTDTQYF. The CDR3, as DNA: TGTGCCAGCAGCCTGGGACTAGCGGGAGTGACAGATACGCAGTATTTT. Full variable domain (outside the CDR3, taken from reference TRBV13 and TRBJ2-3): AAGVIQSPRHLIKEKRETATLKCYPIPRHDTVYWYQQGPGQDPQFLISFYEKMQSDKGSIPDRFSAQQFSDYHSELNMSSLELGDSALYFCASSLGLAGVTDTQYFGPGTRLTVL.

The chain recombines TRBV7-6 with TRBJ2-3; possible D gene TRBD2, 7 bases. V was trimmed by 0 bases and J by 4 bases, leaving 17 bases between them. CDR3 length: 17 residues. Germline V CDR1 and CDR2: SGHVS, FNYEAQ. The CDR3: CASSLAWGAGAADTQYF. In DNA form, the CDR3 reads TGTGCCAGCAGCTTAGCCTGGGGGGCGGGAGCGGCAGATACGCAGTATTTT.

The chain employs TRBV5-8 and TRBJ2-6; 8 nucleotides align to TRBD1. The CDR3 totals 18 residues. V shed 3 bases and J 2 bases; nucleotides not matched to a gene: 10. CDR1 and CDR2 from the germline V gene are SGHTS and YDEGEE. The CDR3 region is CASSSHGQGAAGANVLTF. DNA for the CDR3: TGTGCCAGCAGCTCCCATGGGCAGGGGGCTGCTGGGGCCAACGTCCTGACTTTC.

The J gene is TRBJ2-7, the V gene TRBV6-1; D possibly corresponds to TRBD1 (5 bases). This CDR3 has 14 residues. Looked up from germline, CDR1 is MNHNS and CDR2 is SASEGT. The ends were cut back, 0 bases at V and 2 bases at J, with 8 bases in the middle. CDR3 nucleotide sequence: TGTGCCAGCAGTGAAGCGCAGGGTACCTACGAGCAGTACTTC. Protein sequence: CASSEAQGTYEQYF.

The rearrangement links TRBV5-5 to TRBJ1-2, with a tentative D call TRBD1 (5 bases). CDR3 size: 15 residues. CDR1 is SGHKS, CDR2 YYEKEE, per germline (reference sequence). Between the trimmed V and J ends, which lost 0 bases and 4 bases, there was a span of 13 bases. CDR3 in amino acids: CASSLVSGPSYGYTF. CDR3 nucleotide sequence: TGTGCCAGCAGCTTGGTTTCGGGGCCCTCCTATGGCTACACCTTC.

The chain is built from TRBV6-6 and TRBJ2-7; 9 bases are a match to TRBD1. The trim removed 2 bases at V and 4 bases at J, leaving 3 bases unmatched. The CDR3 has 14 residues. Per germline, CDR1 MNHNY and CDR2 SVGAGI (reference sequence). This CDR3 reads CASSYTGGIYEQYF. The CDR3 DNA reads TGTGCCAGCAGTTACACAGGGGGCATTTACGAGCAGTACTTC.

The rearrangement joins TRBV27 to TRBJ1-3; TRBD1 is a possible D gene (6 bases). The CDR3 is 14 amino acids. Germline CDR1 reads MNHEY; CDR2 reads SMNVEV (reference sequence). The germline V and J ends were trimmed by 3 bases and 4 bases, with 10 bases remaining between them. The CDR3 DNA reads TGTGCCAGCAGTTTCAGGGGATCCGGAAACACCATATATTTT. It specifies CASSFRGSGNTIYF.

The rearrangement links TRBV5-6 to TRBJ2-3; weak D call: TRBD2 (6 bases). The V end was cut by 6 bases, the J end by 0 bases, with 20 bases between. Germline CDR1 and CDR2: SGHDT and YYEEEE. The CDR3 totals 17 residues. This CDR3 reads CASTQLFPGESTDTQYF. For the CDR3, the DNA is TGTGCCAGCACCCAGCTTTTTCCGGGAGAAAGCACAGATACGCAGTATTTT.